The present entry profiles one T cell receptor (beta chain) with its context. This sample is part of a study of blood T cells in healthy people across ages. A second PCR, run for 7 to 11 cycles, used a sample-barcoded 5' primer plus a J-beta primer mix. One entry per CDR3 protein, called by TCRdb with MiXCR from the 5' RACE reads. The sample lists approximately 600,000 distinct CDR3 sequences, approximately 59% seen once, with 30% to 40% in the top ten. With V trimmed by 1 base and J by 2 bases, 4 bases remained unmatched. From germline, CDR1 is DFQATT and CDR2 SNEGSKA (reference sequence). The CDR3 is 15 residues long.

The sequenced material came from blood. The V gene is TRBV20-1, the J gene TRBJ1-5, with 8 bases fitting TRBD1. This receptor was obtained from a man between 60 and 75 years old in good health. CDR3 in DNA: TGCAGTGCTAGAGTTGGGACAGGCCGCAATCAGCCCCAGCATTTT. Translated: CSARVGTGRNQPQHF.